Below are 21 T cell receptor beta chains sequenced from a single sample in a study of blood T cell repertoires in COVID-19. This table comes from immunoSEQ multiplex PCR, and its TCRdb copy is limited to in-frame clones, with some not included. The sample consists of 150,000 to 200,000 clones, roughly nine tenths of them appearing once. Sequencing was performed on peripheral blood. The receptors here all came from a woman aged 55-70 years with COVID-19, enrolled during active disease.

This chain uses TRBV11-2 with TRBJ1-2; D not certain. The CDR3 runs 12 residues. Per the germline V gene, CDR1 is SGHAT and CDR2 is FQNNGV. V dropped 1 base and J dropped 10 bases, with 10 bases sitting between them. The CDR3 here is CASSLVGRFYTF. CDR3 coding DNA: TGTGCCAGCAGCTTAGTCGGCAGGTTCTACACCTTC.

The gene calls are TRBV5-1 and TRBJ2-7, with 9 bases lining up with TRBD2. V gave up 0 bases and J gave up 3 bases; unmatched junction bases: 1. The CDR3 spans 14 residues. Germline V CDR1 and CDR2: SGHRS, YFSETQ. The CDR3 region is CASSLGTSVYEQYF. In DNA, the CDR3 is TGCGCCAGCAGCTTGGGGACTAGCGTCTACGAGCAGTACTTC. Combining the CDR3 with reference TRBV5-1 and TRBJ2-7 gives the whole variable domain KAGVTQTPRYLIKTRGQQVTLSCSPISGHRSVSWYQQTPGQGLQFLFEYFSETQRNKGNFPGRFSGRQFSNSRSEMNVSTLELGDSALYLCASSLGTSVYEQYFGPGTRLTVT.

This chain uses TRBV5-4 with TRBJ1-6; 7 bases are shared with TRBD1. The CDR3 runs to 15 residues. The trim removed 1 base at V and 5 bases at J, leaving 3 bases unmatched. Germline V gene data show CDR1 as SGHNT and CDR2 as YYREEE (reference sequence). The DNA of the CDR3 is TGTGCCAGCAGCTTGAAGACAGGGAATAATTCACCCCTCCACTTT. Its protein is CASSLKTGNNSPLHF.

The rearrangement links TRBV9 to TRBJ2-7, with D tentatively TRBD2 (6 bases). The ends were cut back, 0 bases at V and 3 bases at J, with 13 bases in the middle. The germline gives CDR1 SGDLS, CDR2 YYNGEE. The CDR3 extends over 15 amino acids. The chain's CDR3 is CASSVEVGRGYEQYF. The CDR3 DNA reads as TGTGCCAGCAGCGTAGAAGTCGGGAGAGGCTACGAGCAGTACTTC.

The chain employs TRBV6-2 or TRBV6-3 and TRBJ2-4, with D maybe TRBD2 (6 bases). V was cut by 4 bases and J by 0 bases, with 10 bases left in between. Germline V lookup: CDR1 MNHEY, CDR2 SVGEGT. The CDR3 length is 15 residues. CDR3 sequence (DNA): TGTGCCAGCAGTTCCCTGGGACTAGCCAAAAACATTCAGTACTTC. Translating it yields CASSSLGLAKNIQYF.

The chain is built from TRBV29-1 and TRBJ2-7; 8 positions agree with TRBD1. The CDR3 loop spans 13 amino acids. After removal of 4 bases from V and 3 bases from J, the junction contained 5 bases not matched to a gene. Germline CDR1 reads SQVTM; CDR2 reads ANQGSEA. In nucleotides, the CDR3 is TGCAGCGTTGGACAGGGGCTTTTCTACGAGCAGTACTTC. Protein: CSVGQGLFYEQYF.

This sequence joins TRBV19 and TRBJ2-7, with D tentatively TRBD1 (6 bases). Trimming took off 9 bases at V and 2 bases at J, with 20 bases between the two ends. CDR1 and CDR2 from the germline V gene are LNHDA and SQIVND (reference sequence). The CDR3 is 15 residues long. The CDR3 coding sequence is TGTGCCAGCCAGGGGATGGCAGTCAATGCCTACGAGCAGTACTTC. Its translation: CASQGMAVNAYEQYF.

The chain joins TRBV7-9 to TRBJ2-7, with 7 bases that match TRBD1. The CDR3 is 13 residues long. The V segment lost 5 bases and the J segment 5 bases; nucleotides outside the gene matches: 6. Germline values: CDR1 SEHNR, CDR2 FQNEAQ (reference sequence). CDR3 bases: TGTGCCAGCAGCGCCAACACAGGGGACGAGCAGTACTTC. It yields the protein CASSANTGDEQYF.

CDR3 sequence (DNA): TGTGCCAGCTCTTCCCAGGAATTGTACAATGAGCAGTTCTTC. Protein sequence: CASSSQELYNEQFF. J is TRBJ2-1 and V is TRBV18, with D hard to call. Trimming removed 6 bases at V and 4 bases at J, with 13 bases between. The CDR3 has 14 amino acids. Germline V gene sequence: CDR1 KGHSH, CDR2 LQKENI. Full variable domain (rest looked up from reference TRBV18 and TRBJ2-1): NAGVMQNPRHLVRRRGQEARLRCSPMKGHSHVYWYRQLPEEGLKFMVYLQKENIIDESGMPKERFSAEFPKEGPSILRIQQVVRGDSAAYFCASSSQELYNEQFFGPGTRLTVL.

V gene TRBV25-1 combines with J gene TRBJ1-1; TRBD1 aligns across 8 bases. V shed 4 bases and J 1 base; nucleotides not matched to a gene: 2. Per germline, CDR1 MGHDK and CDR2 SYGVNS. The CDR3 runs to 14 residues. The CDR3 loop reads CASSGTGSNTEAFF. In DNA, the CDR3 is TGTGCCAGCAGTGGGACAGGGTCGAACACTGAAGCTTTCTTT. The full variable domain, its missing parts supplied by reference TRBV25-1 and TRBJ1-1, is EADIYQTPRYLVIGTGKKITLECSQTMGHDKMYWYQQDPGMELHLIHYSYGVNSTEKGDLSSESTVSRIRTEHFPLTLESARPSHTSQYLCASSGTGSNTEAFFGQGTRLTVV.

This chain links TRBV6-5 with TRBJ2-7; 7 bases are shared with TRBD2. CDR1 is MNHEY and CDR2 is SVGAGI in the germline V gene. The CDR3 runs 13 residues. V shed 5 bases and J 3 bases; nucleotides not matched to a gene: 4. CDR3 DNA: TGTGCCAGCAGTAGAGGGAGGGACTACGAGCAGTACTTC. Its protein is CASSRGRDYEQYF.

The gene calls are TRBV19 and TRBJ1-5; no reliable D call. V lost 10 bases to trimming and J lost 2 bases, with 9 bases between them. CDR3 length equals 12 residues. Germline CDR1 LNHDA, CDR2 SQIVND (reference sequence). The CDR3 nucleotides are TGTGCCACCCGAGGAGGCAATCAGCCCCAGCATTTT. It codes for CATRGGNQPQHF.

The chain recombines TRBV19 with TRBJ1-1, with D possibly TRBD1 on 6 matching bases. The germline gives CDR1 LNHDA, CDR2 SQIVND (reference sequence). The CDR3 extends over 14 amino acids. Trimming cost V 7 bases and J 4 bases, with 16 bases left between them. The CDR3 here is CASTEDSDITEAFF. The CDR3 DNA reads TGTGCCAGTACCGAGGACAGCGACATCACTGAAGCTTTCTTT.

The chain employs TRBV4-3 and TRBJ2-7; 10 bases align to TRBD2. CDR3 length: 17 residues. V gave up 0 bases and J gave up 4 bases; unmatched junction bases: 9. The germline gives CDR1 LGHNA, CDR2 YSLEER. The CDR3: CASSQDRGLAGAYEQYF. The CDR3 DNA reads TGCGCCAGCAGCCAAGATCGGGGGCTAGCGGGAGCTTACGAGCAGTACTTC.

The chain combines TRBV6-5 with TRBJ2-7, with D possibly being TRBD1 (5 bases). The CDR3 is 13 residues long. V was shortened by 8 bases and J by 0 bases, with 11 bases between the two germline ends. CDR1 and CDR2 (germline): MNHEY, SVGAGI. In DNA form, the CDR3 reads TGTGCCAGCCGTTGGGGCCGCTCCTACGAGCAGTACTTC. It is translated as CASRWGRSYEQYF.

In this sample, this clone turned up once. The V gene is TRBV28, the J gene TRBJ1-2; 12 nucleotides match TRBD1. CDR3 length equals 15 residues. V was clipped by 10 bases and J by 8 bases; unmatched bases: 14. Germline V CDR1 and CDR2: MDHEN, SYDVKM. CDR3 coding DNA: TGTGCCACCGCCTTACCGGGACAGGGGGCGCGGGGCTACACCTTC. Encoded protein: CATALPGQGARGYTF.

This chain connects TRBV11-3 to TRBJ1-1, with D perhaps TRBD1 (5 bases). Germline CDR1 SGHNT, CDR2 YENEEA. Between the trimmed V and J ends, which lost 0 bases and 0 bases, there was a span of 11 bases. The CDR3 has 16 residues. Here the CDR3 reads CASSLDRGTLNTEAFF. The CDR3 coding sequence is TGTGCCAGCAGCTTAGATAGGGGTACCCTGAACACTGAAGCTTTCTTT.

The chain carries TRBV28 and TRBJ2-7; D may be TRBD1 (6 bases). V was clipped by 7 bases and J by 2 bases, with 18 bases between them. Germline values: CDR1 MDHEN, CDR2 SYDVKM. This CDR3 is 15 amino acids long. The CDR3: CASTHRAGVPYEQYF. The DNA for the CDR3 is TGTGCCAGCACCCACAGGGCAGGGGTCCCCTACGAGCAGTACTTC.

The chain couples TRBV18 to TRBJ1-1, with TRBD1 as a possible D gene (6 bases). This CDR3 is 15 amino acids long. From germline, CDR1 is KGHSH and CDR2 LQKENI. V lost 2 bases and J 1 base, leaving 11 bases between the germline ends. The CDR3 coding sequence is TGTGCCAGCTCACCAAGGACAGACCCGAACACTGAAGCTTTCTTT. It specifies CASSPRTDPNTEAFF.

The chain combines TRBV7-2 with TRBJ2-7; D might be TRBD2 (5 bases). With 3 bases removed from V and 2 bases from J, the gap between germline ends came to 8 bases. Germline V gene data show CDR1 as SGHTA and CDR2 as FQGNSA. The length of the CDR3 is 13 residues. In nucleotides, the CDR3 is TGTGCCAGCAGCTTCGCCGGGACCTACGAGCAGTACTTC. Its translation is CASSFAGTYEQYF.

The CDR3 reads CASSRTVFSYEQYF. CDR3 sequence (DNA): TGTGCCAGCAGTCGCACAGTTTTCTCCTACGAGCAGTACTTC. The V gene is TRBV28, the J gene TRBJ2-7; D unclear. The length of the CDR3 is 14 residues. CDR1 is MDHEN and CDR2 is SYDVKM in the germline V gene. V dropped 5 bases and J dropped 0 bases, with 11 bases sitting between them.